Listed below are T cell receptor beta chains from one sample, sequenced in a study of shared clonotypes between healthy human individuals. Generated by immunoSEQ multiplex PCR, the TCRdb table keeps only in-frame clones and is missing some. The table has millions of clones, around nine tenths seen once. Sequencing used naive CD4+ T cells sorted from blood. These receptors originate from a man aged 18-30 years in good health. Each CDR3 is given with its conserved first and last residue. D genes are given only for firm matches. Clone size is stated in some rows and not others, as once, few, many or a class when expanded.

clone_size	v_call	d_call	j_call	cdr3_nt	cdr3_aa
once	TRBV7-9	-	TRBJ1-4	TGTGCCAGCAGCCCCGGACAGACAAATGAAAAACTGTTTTTT	CASSPGQTNEKLFF
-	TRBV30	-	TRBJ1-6	TGTGCCTGGAATAGAATTAATTCACCCCTCCACTTT	CAWNRINSPLHF
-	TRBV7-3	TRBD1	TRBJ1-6	TGTGCCAGCAGCCCCGACAGGGACCTTAATTCACCCCTCCACTTT	CASSPDRDLNSPLHF
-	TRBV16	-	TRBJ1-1	TGTGCCAGCAGCCGGACCGGGGGGAGCACTGAAGCTTTCTTT	CASSRTGGSTEAFF
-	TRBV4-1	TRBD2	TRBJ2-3	TGCGCCAGCAGCCAAGATCGGGCGGGGGGGGCGCCAGATACGCAGTATTTT	CASSQDRAGGAPDTQYF
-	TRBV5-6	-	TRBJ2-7	TGTGCCAGCAGCCCCCCGGCGGGTGCAGAGCAGTACTTC	CASSPPAGAEQYF
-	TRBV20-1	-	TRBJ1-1	TGCAGTGCTAGCCGGGACGTTGAAGCTTTCTTT	CSASRDVEAFF
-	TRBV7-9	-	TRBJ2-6	TGTGCCAGCGCGAGAGGAGAGAGTTATGGGGCCAACGTCCTGACTTTC	CASARGESYGANVLTF
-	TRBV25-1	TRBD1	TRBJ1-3	TGTGCCAGCAGTGAAAGGCAGGGGGCCGTTGGAAACACCATATATTTT	CASSERQGAVGNTIYF
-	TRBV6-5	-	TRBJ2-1	TGTGCCAGCAACCCGACAGGAGCGTCCTACAATGAGCAGTTCTTC	CASNPTGASYNEQFF
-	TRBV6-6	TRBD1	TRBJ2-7	TGTGCCAGCAGTTTGGACAGGGCAGTTTACGAGCAGTACTTC	CASSLDRAVYEQYF
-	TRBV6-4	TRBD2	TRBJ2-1	TGTGCCAGCAGTGAACTAGCGGGGAGCTCCTACAATGAGCAGTTCTTC	CASSELAGSSYNEQFF
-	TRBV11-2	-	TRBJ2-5	TGTGCCAGCAGCTGGAGGGGGCTGGAGACCCAGTACTTC	CASSWRGLETQYF
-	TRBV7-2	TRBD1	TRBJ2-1	TGTGCCAGCAGCTCGGACAGGGGATCCTACAATGAGCAGTTCTTC	CASSSDRGSYNEQFF
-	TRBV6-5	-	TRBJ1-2	TGTGGGACGGAGAACTATGGCTACACCTTC	CGTENYGYTF
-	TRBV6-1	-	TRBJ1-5	TGTGCCAGCAGTGAAGCCTTCAGTCATGGCAATCAGCCCCAGCATTTT	CASSEAFSHGNQPQHF
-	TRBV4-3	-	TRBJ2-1	TGCGCCAGCAGCCAAGACCGGGAGCAGTTCTTC	CASSQDREQFF
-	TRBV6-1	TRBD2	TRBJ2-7	TGTGCCAGCACTAGGACTAGCGGTTCCTACGAGCAGTACTTC	CASTRTSGSYEQYF
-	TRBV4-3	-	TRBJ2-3	TGCGCCAGCAGCCAATTCGGAGCGGTCACAGATACGCAGTATTTT	CASSQFGAVTDTQYF
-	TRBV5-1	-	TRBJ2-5	TGCGCCAGCAGCTTGTATGGGTCGGGGGAGACCCAGTACTTC	CASSLYGSGETQYF
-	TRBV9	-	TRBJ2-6	TGTGCCAGCAGCACTCATTGGGGGGCCAACGTCCTGACTTTC	CASSTHWGANVLTF
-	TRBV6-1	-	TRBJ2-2	TGTGCCAGCAGTGAATTGATCGGGGAGCTGTTTTTT	CASSELIGELFF
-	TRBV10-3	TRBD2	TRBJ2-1	TGTGCCATCAGTGCGGCTAGCGGGAGCAATGAGCAGTTCTTC	CAISAASGSNEQFF
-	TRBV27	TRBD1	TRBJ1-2	TGTGCCAGCAGTTTTTTACTAACCGGGACAGCCGGCTACACCTTC	CASSFLLTGTAGYTF
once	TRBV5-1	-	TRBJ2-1	TGCGCCAGCAGCTTGACAGGGAGCTCCTACAATGAGCAGTTCTTC	CASSLTGSSYNEQFF
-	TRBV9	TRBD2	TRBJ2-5	TGTGCCAGCAGCGTCCTACCCTTAGCGGGAGAGACCCAGTACTTC	CASSVLPLAGETQYF
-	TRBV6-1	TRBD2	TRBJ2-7	TGTGCCAGCAGTGAACCTGAGACTAGCGCCTACGAGCAGTACTTC	CASSEPETSAYEQYF
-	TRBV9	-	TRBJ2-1	TGTGCCAGCAGCGTAGTCTCTATTGGGAATGAGCAGTTCTTC	CASSVVSIGNEQFF
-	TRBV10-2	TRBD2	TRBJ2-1	TGCGCCAGCAGTGAGTCGACCGGGACTAGCGGGAGTTACTACAATGAGCAGTTCTTC	CASSESTGTSGSYYNEQFF
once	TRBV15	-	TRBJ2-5	TGTGCCACCAGCAGAGCAACCGAGGCCCAGTACTTC	CATSRATEAQYF
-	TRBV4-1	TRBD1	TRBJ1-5	TGCGCCAGCAGCCCGGGACAGGTGAAGAATAGCAATCAGCCCCAGCATTTT	CASSPGQVKNSNQPQHF
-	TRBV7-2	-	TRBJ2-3	TGTGCCAGCAGCTTAGCGGGGTCTACAGGGACAGATACGCAGTATTTT	CASSLAGSTGTDTQYF
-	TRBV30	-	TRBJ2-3	TGTGCCTGGACCCCGGACGGTTACACAGATACGCAGTATTTT	CAWTPDGYTDTQYF
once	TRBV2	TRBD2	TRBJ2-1	TGTGCCACCCAGGGACTAGCGGCCTACAATGAGCAGTTCTTC	CATQGLAAYNEQFF
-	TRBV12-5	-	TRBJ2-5	TGTGCTAGTGGTAGATCTTCCGGGACGCAAGAGACCCAGTACTTC	CASGRSSGTQETQYF
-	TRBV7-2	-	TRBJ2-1	TGTGCCAGCAGCCCGACCCAGGGGGGGATGTTCTTC	CASSPTQGGMFF
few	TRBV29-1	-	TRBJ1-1	TGCAGCGTTGACTCAGGGATCAACACTGAAGCTTTCTTT	CSVDSGINTEAFF
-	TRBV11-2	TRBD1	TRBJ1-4	TGTGCCAGCAGCTTAGATCGACAGGGGATTAGAGGTGAAAAACTGTTTTTT	CASSLDRQGIRGEKLFF
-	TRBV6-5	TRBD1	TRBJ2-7	TGTGCCAGCAAGACTGGGACAGGGGGGTCCTACGAGCAGTACTTC	CASKTGTGGSYEQYF
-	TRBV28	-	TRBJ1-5	TGTGCCAGCAGTTTCGTTACCAGGGTCCACCAGCCCCAGCATTTT	CASSFVTRVHQPQHF
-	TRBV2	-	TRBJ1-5	TGTGCCAGCAGGGAAGGGAGTCAGGGCAATCAGCCCCAGCATTTT	CASREGSQGNQPQHF
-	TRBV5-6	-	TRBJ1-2	TGTGCCAGCGAGGAAACAGGGCCCAACTATGGCTACACCTTC	CASEETGPNYGYTF
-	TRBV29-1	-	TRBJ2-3	TGCAGCCAACTACCAATAGGGGCGCGCACAGATACGCAGTATTTT	CSQLPIGARTDTQYF
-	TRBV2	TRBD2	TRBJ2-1	TGTGCCAGCAGTGAACGAATAGCGGGGGGTCTCAATGAGCAGTTCTTC	CASSERIAGGLNEQFF
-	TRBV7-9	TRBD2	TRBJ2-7	TGTGCCAGCAGCCGGGGACTAGAGGTAGGGTACGAGCAGTACTTC	CASSRGLEVGYEQYF
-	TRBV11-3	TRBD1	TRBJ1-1	TGTGCCAGCAGCATAGGACAGGGGATCACTGAAGCTTTCTTT	CASSIGQGITEAFF
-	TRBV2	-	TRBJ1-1	TGTGCCAGGGGACCAACAAGTAACACTGAAGCTTTCTTT	CARGPTSNTEAFF